This T cell receptor beta chain was identified during a study of OX40 agonist ivuxolimab in advanced cancers. About the research overall: Ivuxolimab was delivered to patients intravenously every 2 weeks at doses spanning 0.01 to 10 mg/kg. Every patient in dose escalation had hepatocellular carcinoma, melanoma, renal cell or head and neck cancer. Whole-study results and caveats: CD8+ T cells showed, on average, more clonal expansion than CD4+ cells.

This clone was detected once. Its antigen is as yet unknown. Data came from immunoSEQ multiplex PCR; TCRdb stores just in-frame clones and leaves some out. The sample carries tens of thousands of clones, 89% recorded once. V gave up 0 bases and J gave up 0 bases, with 7 bases separating them. This CDR3 contains 15 residues. In germline, CDR1 is SGHKS, CDR2 YYEKEE (reference sequence). This sequence originates from an adult with an advanced solid tumor such as melanoma, head and neck, liver or kidney cancer. The sample consisted of CD4+ or CD8+ T cells sorted from blood, taken in a trial of the OX40 agonist ivuxolimab. This chain uses TRBV5-5 with TRBJ2-1; a weak D match, TRBD1 (5 bases). CDR3 sequence (DNA): TGTGCCAGCAGCTTGGGACAGCGCTCCTACAATGAGCAGTTCTTC. Amino acids: CASSLGQRSYNEQFF. The entire variable domain, with the rest obtained from reference TRBV5-5 and TRBJ2-1, is as follows: DAGVTQSPTHLIKTRGQQVTLRCSPISGHKSVSWYQQVLGQGPQFIFQYYEKEERGRGNFPDRFSARQFPNYSSELNVNALLLGDSALYLCASSLGQRSYNEQFFGPGTRLTVL.